The 20 T cell receptor beta chains listed next were all sequenced from one sample in a study of identical twins. TCRdb itself ran the 5' RACE reads through MiXCR, one entry per CDR3 protein. Of 310,000 or so distinct CDR3 sequences in the sample, more than 8% were seen once. These data also featured in a second study, about yellow fever vaccine responses in identical twins.

Sequencing was done on a sample of CD8+ T cells sorted from blood. These receptors originate from a woman under 30 in good health.

This clonotype was observed many times. The chain joins TRBV29-1 to TRBJ2-1; 11 bases are a match to TRBD2. Per germline, CDR1 SQVTM and CDR2 ANQGSEA. The ends lost 6 bases at V and 4 bases at J; junction bases unmatched: 11. This CDR3 spans 16 amino acids. The CDR3 DNA follows: TGCAGCGTCCGAGACACTAGCGGGAGTGTGTACAATGAGCAGTTCTTC. Its protein product is CSVRDTSGSVYNEQFF.

The V and J genes are TRBV11-2 and TRBJ2-7; the match to TRBD1 covers 7 bases. The V gene end was trimmed by 1 base and the J gene end by 3 bases; junction bases not matched to a gene: 6. The CDR3 extends over 15 amino acids. CDR1 is SGHAT, CDR2 FQNNGV, per germline. The CDR3 is CASSLVGDSLYEQYF. The CDR3 bases are TGTGCCAGCAGCTTAGTTGGGGACAGTCTCTACGAGCAGTACTTC.

This chain links TRBV16 with TRBJ2-7; D is unclear. Between the trimmed V and J ends, which lost 3 bases and 4 bases, there was a span of 4 bases. The germline gives CDR1 KGHSY, CDR2 FQNENV. CDR3 length: 11 residues. DNA for the CDR3: TGTGCCAGCAGCCACCGATACGAGCAGTACTTC. It codes for CASSHRYEQYF.

This clonotype was seen only a few times. The chain combines TRBV2 with TRBJ1-5; TRBD1 matches at 8 bases. J gave up 5 bases and V 5 bases, and 5 bases lay outside the gene matches. This CDR3 comprises 14 residues. CDR1 is SNHLY and CDR2 is FYNNEI in the germline V gene. The CDR3 loop reads CASSTGTGHQPQHF. The CDR3 DNA reads as TGTGCCAGCAGTACCGGGACAGGTCATCAGCCCCAGCATTTT.

The table lists this clonotype with a few counts. The chain has TRBV20-1 and TRBJ2-5; D perhaps matches TRBD2 (6 bases). The CDR3 spans 14 residues. The germline V gene encodes CDR1 DFQATT and CDR2 SNEGSKA (reference sequence). The CDR3 nucleotides are TGCAGCGGACCTACCGGGGGACCGCAAGAGACCCAGTACTTC. Protein product: CSGPTGGPQETQYF.

The rearrangement links TRBV25-1 to TRBJ2-1; 10 bases agree with TRBD1. Trimming removed 10 bases from V and 8 bases from J; junction bases left unmatched: 8. Germline assignment: CDR1 MGHDK and CDR2 SYGVNS. This CDR3 comprises 13 residues. The CDR3 nucleotides are TGTGCCACTTCGACAGGGGGCTTGTATGAGCAGTTCTTC. Protein sequence: CATSTGGLYEQFF. The full variable domain, in which reference TRBV25-1 and TRBJ2-1 provide the parts outside the CDR3, is EADIYQTPRYLVIGTGKKITLECSQTMGHDKMYWYQQDPGMELHLIHYSYGVNSTEKGDLSSESTVSRIRTEHFPLTLESARPSHTSQYLCATSTGGLYEQFFGPGTRLTVL.

This clonotype was found many times. CDR3 nucleotides: TGTGCCAGCAGCTCCGGACAGAATATGTACTACGAGCAGTACTTC. It translates to CASSSGQNMYYEQYF. This chain uses TRBV7-2 with TRBJ2-7; maybe TRBD1 (6 bases). The CDR3 runs 15 residues. V lost 4 bases, J lost 3 bases, and 16 bases lay in between. Germline V gene data show CDR1 as SGHTA and CDR2 as FQGNSA.

This clonotype was observed at least ten times. This chain connects TRBV28 to TRBJ2-7; D not resolved. Germline loops: CDR1 MDHEN, CDR2 SYDVKM. The CDR3 runs 13 residues. V was cut by 2 bases and J by 4 bases, with 9 bases left in between. CDR3: CASSLTDRYEQYF. The DNA for the CDR3 is TGTGCCAGCAGTTTAACCGATAGATACGAGCAGTACTTC.

This clonotype was seen only a few times. V gene TRBV20-1 combines with J gene TRBJ2-7; no clear D gene. Per the germline V gene, CDR1 is DFQATT and CDR2 is SNEGSKA (reference sequence). V dropped 0 bases and J dropped 5 bases, with 17 bases sitting between them. The CDR3 has 15 residues. The CDR3 DNA is TGCAGTGCTAGAGATCCCGGGCTAGTGGACCACGAGCAGTACTTC. It translates to CSARDPGLVDHEQYF.

This clonotype was observed many times. The rearrangement uses TRBV7-9 and TRBJ2-3; D is undetermined. V dropped 5 bases and J dropped 5 bases, with 14 bases sitting between them. CDR1 and CDR2 from the germline V gene are SEHNR and FQNEAQ (reference sequence). The CDR3 covers 14 residues. As DNA, the CDR3 is TGTGCCAGCAGCCTTGCTGGGGTTGGAGATACGCAGTATTTT. Protein: CASSLAGVGDTQYF.

The V gene is TRBV19, the J gene TRBJ2-1; 15 positions agree with TRBD2. The ends lost 5 bases at V and 9 bases at J; junction bases unmatched: 8. Germline lookup yields CDR1 LNHDA and CDR2 SQIVND (reference sequence). The CDR3 spans 16 residues. For the CDR3, the DNA is TGTGCCAGTAGTCTTGGGACTAGCGGGAGGCTTAGTGAGCAGTTCTTC. Its protein is CASSLGTSGRLSEQFF.

Many counts were recorded for this clonotype. The chain's CDR3 is CASRIFSNQPQHF. The CDR3 DNA follows: TGTGCCAGTAGAATTTTTAGCAATCAGCCCCAGCATTTT. The chain carries TRBV6-1 and TRBJ1-5; D is undetermined. Trimming shortened V by 9 bases and J by 0 bases, and 9 bases separated the two germline ends. Germline V CDR1 and CDR2: MNHNS, SASEGT. CDR3 length equals 13 residues.

This clonotype was detected only a few times. The CDR3 spells CASSFPPGDQETQYF. In nucleotides, the CDR3 is TGTGCCAGCAGCTTCCCTCCCGGGGACCAAGAGACCCAGTACTTC. V and J are TRBV5-4 and TRBJ2-5, with D possibly TRBD2 on 5 matching bases. With 2 bases removed from V and 0 bases from J, the gap between germline ends came to 11 bases. Germline V CDR1 and CDR2: SGHNT, YYREEE (reference sequence). There are 15 residues in the CDR3.

This clonotype was seen a few times. The chain has TRBV7-9 and TRBJ2-1, with D perhaps TRBD2 (6 bases). This CDR3 has 13 residues. From germline, CDR1 is SEHNR and CDR2 FQNEAQ (reference sequence). Trimming pared 4 bases from V and 7 bases from J, leaving 11 bases between. The CDR3 here is CASSSKTRNEQFF. CDR3 bases: TGTGCCAGCAGCTCGAAGACTAGGAATGAGCAGTTCTTC.

This clonotype was counted between two and nine times. The J gene is TRBJ2-1, the V gene TRBV16; no definite D call. The CDR3 consists of 11 residues. Germline CDR1 and CDR2: KGHSY and FQNENV. V gave up 6 bases and J gave up 7 bases, with 7 bases separating them. This CDR3 reads CASSPTNEQFF. The CDR3 DNA is TGTGCCAGCAGTCCCACTAATGAGCAGTTCTTC.

This clonotype was counted many times. The chain joins TRBV4-3 to TRBJ2-1; 7 positions match TRBD2. CDR1 and CDR2 from the germline V gene are LGHNA and YSLEER. Unmatched junction bases numbered 8, after V lost 2 bases and J lost 4 bases. The length of the CDR3 is 16 residues. CDR3 sequence (DNA): TGCGCCAGCAGCCAATCTGGCGGGAGCGGTTACAATGAGCAGTTCTTC. This codes for CASSQSGGSGYNEQFF.

This clonotype was seen at least ten times. The chain recombines TRBV7-9 with TRBJ2-3; D is undetermined. V lost 0 bases to trimming and J lost 0 bases, with 4 bases between them. The V gene's germline CDR1 is SEHNR and CDR2 FQNEAQ (reference sequence). The CDR3 sequence is 14 residues long. Here the CDR3 reads CASSLADSTDTQYF. CDR3 DNA: TGTGCCAGCAGCTTAGCTGATAGCACAGATACGCAGTATTTT.

The chain employs TRBV6-4 and TRBJ1-1; tentative D call: TRBD1 (6 bases). The germline gives CDR1 MRHNA, CDR2 SNTAGT. V lost 4 bases and J 4 bases, leaving 13 bases between the germline ends. The CDR3 extends over 14 amino acids. The CDR3 is CASSAGTRLTEAFF. CDR3 nucleotide sequence: TGTGCCAGCAGTGCCGGGACAAGGCTCACTGAAGCTTTCTTT.

This clonotype has more than one count but fewer than ten. The chain joins TRBV7-9 to TRBJ1-2, with D possibly matching TRBD1 (5 bases). CDR3 size: 16 residues. The V gene lost 5 bases and the J gene lost 7 bases, with 23 bases spanning the gap. Germline CDR1 is SEHNR and CDR2 is FQNEAQ (reference sequence). CDR3 in DNA: TGTGCCAGCAGCCCAAATTTGGGACCTCCCTATCCTGGCTACACCTTC. Amino acids: CASSPNLGPPYPGYTF.

This clonotype was observed many times. The J gene is TRBJ2-2, the V gene TRBV19, with TRBD2 identical over 12 bases. This CDR3 comprises 17 residues. Per germline, CDR1 LNHDA and CDR2 SQIVND (reference sequence). After removal of 3 bases from V and 7 bases from J, the junction contained 9 bases not matched to a gene. CDR3 in amino acids: CASSIALAGGAVGELFF. The DNA for the CDR3 is TGTGCCAGTAGTATCGCCCTAGCGGGAGGGGCGGTCGGGGAGCTGTTTTTT.